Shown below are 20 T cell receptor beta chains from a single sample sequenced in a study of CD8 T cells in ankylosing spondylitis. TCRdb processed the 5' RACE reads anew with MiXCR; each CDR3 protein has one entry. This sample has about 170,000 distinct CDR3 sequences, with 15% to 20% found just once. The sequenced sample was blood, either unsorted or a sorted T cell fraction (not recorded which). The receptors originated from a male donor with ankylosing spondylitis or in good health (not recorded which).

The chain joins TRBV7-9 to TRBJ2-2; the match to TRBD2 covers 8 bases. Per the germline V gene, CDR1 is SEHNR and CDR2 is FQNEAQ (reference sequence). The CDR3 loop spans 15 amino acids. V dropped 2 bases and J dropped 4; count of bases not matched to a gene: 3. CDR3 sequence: CASSLTSGVTGELFF. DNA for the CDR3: TGTGCCAGCAGCTTAACTAGCGGAGTCACCGGGGAGCTGTTTTTT.

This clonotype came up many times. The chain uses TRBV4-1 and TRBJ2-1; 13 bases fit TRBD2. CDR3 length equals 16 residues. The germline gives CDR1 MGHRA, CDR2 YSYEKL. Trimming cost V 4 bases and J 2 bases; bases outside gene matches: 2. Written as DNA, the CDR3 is TGCGCCAGCAGCCTGGGACTAGCGGGGACCTACAATGAGCAGTTCTTC. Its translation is CASSLGLAGTYNEQFF.

CDR3 region: CASSLQTGVDGSYEQYF. In DNA, the CDR3 is TGTGCCAGCAGTTTACAAACAGGGGTCGATGGCTCCTACGAGCAGTACTTC. The chain couples TRBV28 to TRBJ2-7, with TRBD1 matching 7 bases. The CDR3 has 17 residues. In germline, CDR1 is MDHEN, CDR2 SYDVKM. Trimming cost V 2 bases and J 0 bases; bases outside gene matches: 10.

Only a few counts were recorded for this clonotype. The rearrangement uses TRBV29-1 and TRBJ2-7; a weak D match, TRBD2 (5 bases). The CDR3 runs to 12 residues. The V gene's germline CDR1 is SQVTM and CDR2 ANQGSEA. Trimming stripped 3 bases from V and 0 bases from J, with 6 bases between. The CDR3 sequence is CSVDTSSYEQYF. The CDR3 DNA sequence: TGCAGCGTTGATACTAGCTCCTACGAGCAGTACTTC.

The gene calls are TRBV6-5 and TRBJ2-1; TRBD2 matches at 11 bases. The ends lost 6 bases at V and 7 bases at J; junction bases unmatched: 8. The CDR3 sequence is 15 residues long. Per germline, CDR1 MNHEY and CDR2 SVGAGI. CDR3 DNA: TGTGCCAGCAGCCGATCCGGGACTAGCGGAAATGAGCAGTTCTTC. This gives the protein CASSRSGTSGNEQFF.

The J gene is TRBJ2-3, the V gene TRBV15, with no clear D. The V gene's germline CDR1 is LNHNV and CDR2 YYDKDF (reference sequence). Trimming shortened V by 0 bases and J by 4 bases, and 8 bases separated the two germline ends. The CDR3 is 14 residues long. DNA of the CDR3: TGTGCCACCAGCAGAGATGGGTCTTCAGATACGCAGTATTTT. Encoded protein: CATSRDGSSDTQYF.

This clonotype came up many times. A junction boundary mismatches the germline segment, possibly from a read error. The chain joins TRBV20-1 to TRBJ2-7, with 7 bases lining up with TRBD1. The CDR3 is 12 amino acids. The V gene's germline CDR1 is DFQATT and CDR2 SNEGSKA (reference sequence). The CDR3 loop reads CSGRGGGAEQYF. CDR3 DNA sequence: TGCAGTGGTAGAGGGGGCGGTGCCGAGCAGTACTTC.

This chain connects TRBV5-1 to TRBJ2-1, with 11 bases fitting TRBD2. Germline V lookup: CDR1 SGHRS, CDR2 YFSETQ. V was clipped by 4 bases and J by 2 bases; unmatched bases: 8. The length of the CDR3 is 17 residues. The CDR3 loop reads CASSLNLAGGTYNEQFF. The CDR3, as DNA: TGCGCCAGCAGCCTGAACTTAGCGGGAGGGACCTACAATGAGCAGTTCTTC.

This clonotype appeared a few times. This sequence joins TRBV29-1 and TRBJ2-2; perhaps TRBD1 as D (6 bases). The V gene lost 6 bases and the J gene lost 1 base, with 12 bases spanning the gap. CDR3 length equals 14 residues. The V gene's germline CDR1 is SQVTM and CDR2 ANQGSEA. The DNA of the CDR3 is TGCAGCGTCACCAGGGGTGGGAACACCGGGGAGCTGTTTTTT. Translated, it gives CSVTRGGNTGELFF.

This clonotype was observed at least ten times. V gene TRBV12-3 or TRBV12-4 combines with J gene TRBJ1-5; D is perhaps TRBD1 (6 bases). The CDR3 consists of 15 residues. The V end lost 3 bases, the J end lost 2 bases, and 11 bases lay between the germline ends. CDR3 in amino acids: CASSFRGGGNQPQHF. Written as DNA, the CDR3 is TGTGCCAGCAGTTTCCGGGGGGGCGGCAATCAGCCCCAGCATTTT.

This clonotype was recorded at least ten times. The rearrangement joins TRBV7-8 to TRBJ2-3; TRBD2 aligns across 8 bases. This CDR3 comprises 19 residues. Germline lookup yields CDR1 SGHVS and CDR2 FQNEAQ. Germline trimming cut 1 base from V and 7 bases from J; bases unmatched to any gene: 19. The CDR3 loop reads CASSLGIRSRTSSIHTQYF. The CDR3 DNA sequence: TGTGCCAGCAGCTTAGGAATACGTTCGAGGACTAGCAGCATACATACGCAGTATTTT.

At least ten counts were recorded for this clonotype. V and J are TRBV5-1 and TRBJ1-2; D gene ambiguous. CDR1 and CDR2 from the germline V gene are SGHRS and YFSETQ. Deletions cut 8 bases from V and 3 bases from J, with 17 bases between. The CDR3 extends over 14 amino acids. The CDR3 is CASALRERDYGYTF. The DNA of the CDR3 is TGCGCCAGTGCCTTACGTGAGCGGGACTATGGCTACACCTTC.

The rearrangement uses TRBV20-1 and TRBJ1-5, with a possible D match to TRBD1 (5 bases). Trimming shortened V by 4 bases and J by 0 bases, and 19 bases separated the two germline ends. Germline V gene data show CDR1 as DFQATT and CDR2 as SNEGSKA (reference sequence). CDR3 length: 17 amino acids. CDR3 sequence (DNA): TGCAGTGCTAAGGCTCGACAGACTGCCTATAGCAATCAGCCCCAGCATTTT. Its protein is CSAKARQTAYSNQPQHF.

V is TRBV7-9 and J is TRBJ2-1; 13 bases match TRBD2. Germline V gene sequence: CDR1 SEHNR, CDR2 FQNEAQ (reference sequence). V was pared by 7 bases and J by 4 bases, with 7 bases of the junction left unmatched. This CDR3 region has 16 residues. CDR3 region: CASNHGLAGEYNEQFF. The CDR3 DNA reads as TGTGCCAGCAACCACGGACTAGCGGGAGAGTACAATGAGCAGTTCTTC.

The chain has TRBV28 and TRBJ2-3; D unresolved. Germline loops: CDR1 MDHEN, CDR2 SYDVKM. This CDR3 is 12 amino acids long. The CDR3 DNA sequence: TGTGTTGCAGCCGAAGCCACAGATACGCAGTATTTT. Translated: CVAAEATDTQYF.

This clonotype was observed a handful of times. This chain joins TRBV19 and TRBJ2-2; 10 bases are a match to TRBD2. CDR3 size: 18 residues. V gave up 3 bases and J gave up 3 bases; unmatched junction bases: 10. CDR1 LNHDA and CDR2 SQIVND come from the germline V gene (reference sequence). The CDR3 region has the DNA TGTGCCAGTAGTATCGGTCTAGCGGGAGCTTTTGACACCGGGGAGCTGTTTTTT. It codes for CASSIGLAGAFDTGELFF.

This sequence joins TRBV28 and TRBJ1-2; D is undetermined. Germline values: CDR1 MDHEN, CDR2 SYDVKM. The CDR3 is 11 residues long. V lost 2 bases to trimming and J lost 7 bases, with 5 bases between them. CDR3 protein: CASSLNSGYTF. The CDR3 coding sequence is TGTGCCAGCAGTTTAAACAGTGGCTACACCTTC.

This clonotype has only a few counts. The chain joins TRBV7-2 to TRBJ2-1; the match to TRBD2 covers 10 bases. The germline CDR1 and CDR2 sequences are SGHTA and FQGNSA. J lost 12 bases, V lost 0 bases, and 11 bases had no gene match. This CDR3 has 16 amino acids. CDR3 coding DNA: TGTGCCAGCAGCTTAGCGCGACTAGCGGGTATCCAACGGCAGTTCTTC. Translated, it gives CASSLARLAGIQRQFF.

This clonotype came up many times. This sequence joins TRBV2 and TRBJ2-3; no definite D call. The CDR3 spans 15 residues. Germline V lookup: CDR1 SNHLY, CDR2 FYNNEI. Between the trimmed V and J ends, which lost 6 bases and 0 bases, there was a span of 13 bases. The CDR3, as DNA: TGTGCCAGCAGCCCTTCGCACAGAAGCACAGATACGCAGTATTTT. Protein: CASSPSHRSTDTQYF.

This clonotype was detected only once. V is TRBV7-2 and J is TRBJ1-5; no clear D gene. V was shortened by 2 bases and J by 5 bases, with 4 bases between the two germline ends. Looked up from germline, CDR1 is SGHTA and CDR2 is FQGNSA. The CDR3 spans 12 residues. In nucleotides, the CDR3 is TGTGCCAGCAGCTTAATGGATCAGCCCCAGCATTTT. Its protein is CASSLMDQPQHF.